This TCR beta chain is from a study of beta chain features in type 1 diabetes. Whole-study findings and limits: Among all four CD4+ subsets, Type 1 diabetes patients had TCRB CDR3s that were moderately but significantly shorter.

The germline V and J ends were trimmed by 5 bases and 6 bases, with 17 bases remaining between them. This CDR3 has 14 amino acids. Germline V gives CDR1 MDHEN, CDR2 SYDVKM. About this clone: What it recognizes is unknown.

Expressed TCRB transcripts got sequenced, as all isolated RNA was reverse transcribed. Sequenced by immunoSEQ multiplex PCR; TCRdb stores in-frame clones only, minus some. The sample has hundreds of thousands of clones, 11% seen once. The sequence derives from a woman under 40 in good health. The sequencing input was naive CD4+ T cells from blood. The chain links TRBV28 to TRBJ2-7; possibly TRBD2 for D (6 bases). CDR3 nucleotide sequence: TGTGCCAGCAGTCCCGGGAGTAGGTCTACCGAGCAGTACTTC. This codes for CASSPGSRSTEQYF.